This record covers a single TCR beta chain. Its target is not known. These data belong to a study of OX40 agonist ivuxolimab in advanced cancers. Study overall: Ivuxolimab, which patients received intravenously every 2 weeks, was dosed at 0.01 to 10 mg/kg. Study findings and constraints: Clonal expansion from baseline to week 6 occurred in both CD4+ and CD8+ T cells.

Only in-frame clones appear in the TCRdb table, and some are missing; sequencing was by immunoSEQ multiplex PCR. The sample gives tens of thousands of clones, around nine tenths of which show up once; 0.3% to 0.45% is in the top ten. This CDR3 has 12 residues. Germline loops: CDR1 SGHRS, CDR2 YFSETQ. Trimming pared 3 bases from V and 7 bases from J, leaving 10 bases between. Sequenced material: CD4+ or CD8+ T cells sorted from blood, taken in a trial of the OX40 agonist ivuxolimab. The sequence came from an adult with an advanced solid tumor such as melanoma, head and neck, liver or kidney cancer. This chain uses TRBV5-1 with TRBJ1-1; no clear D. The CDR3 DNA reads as TGCGCCAGCAGCTCGGACGTTTATGAAGCTTTCTTT. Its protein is CASSSDVYEAFF.